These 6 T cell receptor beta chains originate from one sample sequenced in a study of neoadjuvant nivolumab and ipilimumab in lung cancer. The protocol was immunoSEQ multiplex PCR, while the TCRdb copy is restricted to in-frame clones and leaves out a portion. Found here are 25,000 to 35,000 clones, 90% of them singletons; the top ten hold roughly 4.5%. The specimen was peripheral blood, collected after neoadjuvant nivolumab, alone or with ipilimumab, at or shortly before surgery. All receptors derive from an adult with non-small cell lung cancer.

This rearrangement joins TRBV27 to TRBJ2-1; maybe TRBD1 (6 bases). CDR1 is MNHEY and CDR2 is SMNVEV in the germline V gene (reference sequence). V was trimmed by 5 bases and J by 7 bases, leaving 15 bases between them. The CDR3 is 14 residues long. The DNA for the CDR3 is TGTGCCAGCAGTCCAACCGGGACAAAAAATGAGCAGTTCTTC. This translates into CASSPTGTKNEQFF.

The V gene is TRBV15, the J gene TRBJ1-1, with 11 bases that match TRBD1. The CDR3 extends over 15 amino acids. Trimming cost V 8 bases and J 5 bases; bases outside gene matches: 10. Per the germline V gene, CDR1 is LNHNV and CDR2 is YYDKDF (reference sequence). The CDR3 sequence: CATAGTGGSWTEAFF. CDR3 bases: TGTGCCACCGCTGGGACAGGGGGTAGTTGGACTGAAGCTTTCTTT.

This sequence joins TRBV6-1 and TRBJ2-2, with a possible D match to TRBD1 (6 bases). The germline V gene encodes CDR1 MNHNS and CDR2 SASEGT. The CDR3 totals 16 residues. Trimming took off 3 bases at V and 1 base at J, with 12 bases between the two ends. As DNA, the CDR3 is TGTGCCAGCAGTGAGGCAGGGGTGCTGAACACCGGGGAGCTGTTTTTT. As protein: CASSEAGVLNTGELFF.

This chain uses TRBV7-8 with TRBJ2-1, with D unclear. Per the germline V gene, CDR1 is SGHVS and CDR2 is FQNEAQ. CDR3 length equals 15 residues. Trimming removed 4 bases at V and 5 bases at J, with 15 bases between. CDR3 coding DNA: TGTGCCAGCAGCTCAAGGCGTTTTCTAAACAATGAGCAGTTCTTC. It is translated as CASSSRRFLNNEQFF.

CDR3 region: CSVRQGRDQPQHF. The DNA of the CDR3 is TGCAGCGTCCGACAGGGGCGGGATCAGCCCCAGCATTTT. V is TRBV29-1 and J is TRBJ1-5; TRBD1 matches at 8 bases. V lost 6 bases and J lost 5; bases outside the gene matches: 6. Per germline, CDR1 SQVTM and CDR2 ANQGSEA. The CDR3 consists of 13 residues.

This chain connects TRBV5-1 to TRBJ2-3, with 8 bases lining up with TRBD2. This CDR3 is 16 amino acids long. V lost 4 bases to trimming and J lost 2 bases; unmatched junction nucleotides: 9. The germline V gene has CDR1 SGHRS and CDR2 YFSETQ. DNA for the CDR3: TGCGCCAGCAGCCCCCAGCAGCGGGGGCCCACAGATACGCAGTATTTT. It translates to CASSPQQRGPTDTQYF.